This passage covers 17 T cell receptor beta chains from one sample sequenced in a study of shared clonotypes between healthy human individuals. Repertoires were generated with immunoSEQ multiplex PCR, while TCRdb's copy carries only in-frame clones and drops some. The sample holds millions of clones, over 90% seen once. Sample: naive CD4+ T cells from PBMCs. Subset: CD45RA+ positively selected. These receptors originate from a man in his late teens or twenties in good health. Some clones in this sample may be carry-over from other donors' samples.

Notes on this clone: Other DNA sequences in this sample translate to the same CDR3. The V and J genes are TRBV18 and TRBJ2-1, with 9 bases lining up with TRBD2. Germline V lookup: CDR1 KGHSH, CDR2 LQKENI. This CDR3 is 17 amino acids long. J gave up 2 bases and V 0 bases, and 5 bases lay outside the gene matches. The CDR3 nucleotides read TGTGCCAGCTCACCACCCCTCTTAGCGGGAGCCTACAATGAGCAGTTCTTC. Encoded protein: CASSPPLLAGAYNEQFF.

The gene calls are TRBV7-2 and TRBJ2-7, with D uncertain. The V end was cut by 5 bases, the J end by 6 bases, with 23 bases between. Germline V lookup: CDR1 SGHTA, CDR2 FQGNSA. The CDR3 extends over 16 amino acids. The CDR3 DNA follows: TGTGCCAGCAGCCTCCCCTATACGGTATACAGAGGCGAGCAGTACTTC. Its protein product is CASSLPYTVYRGEQYF. The full variable domain, completed using reference TRBV7-2 and TRBJ2-7, is GAGVSQSPSNKVTEKGKDVELRCDPISGHTALYWYRQSLGQGLEFLIYFQGNSAPDKSGLPSDRFSAERTGGSVSTLTIQRTQQEDSAVYLCASSLPYTVYRGEQYFGPGTRLTVT.

The chain employs TRBV27 and TRBJ2-7, with TRBD1 matching over 12 bases. The CDR3 runs 15 residues. The germline gives CDR1 MNHEY, CDR2 SMNVEV (reference sequence). J was trimmed by 6 bases and V by 7 bases; bases with no gene match: 10. CDR3 nucleotides: TGTGCCAGCATCCCAGCCGGGACAGGGGGCCGCGAGCAGTACTTC. It specifies CASIPAGTGGREQYF.

J is TRBJ2-2 and V is TRBV10-3; 12 nucleotides agree with TRBD1. J lost 4 bases, V lost 9 bases, and 9 bases had no gene match. Germline V gene data show CDR1 as ENHRY and CDR2 as SYGVKD. CDR3 length: 16 amino acids. CDR3 sequence (DNA): TGTGCCATTACCCCGGGACAGGGGGCTGGCACCGGGGAGCTGTTTTTT. This translates into CAITPGQGAGTGELFF.

V and J are TRBV28 and TRBJ2-7; 15 nucleotides match TRBD2. Per the germline V gene, CDR1 is MDHEN and CDR2 is SYDVKM. CDR3 length: 19 amino acids. V lost 4 bases to trimming and J lost 5 bases; unmatched junction nucleotides: 15. CDR3 nucleotides: TGTGCCAGCAGTTCTAATAAAGGACTAGCGGGAGGGCCTTTTGACGAGCAGTACTTC. It translates to CASSSNKGLAGGPFDEQYF.

V is TRBV19 and J is TRBJ2-1; D may be TRBD2 (6 bases). Germline CDR1 and CDR2: LNHDA and SQIVND (reference sequence). Trimming took off 3 bases at V and 4 bases at J, with 16 bases between the two ends. This CDR3 contains 16 residues. The CDR3 sequence: CASSMGDASEYNEQFF. In nucleotides, the CDR3 is TGTGCCAGTAGTATGGGTGACGCTAGCGAATACAATGAGCAGTTCTTC.

J is TRBJ2-7 and V is TRBV4-2; 11 positions match TRBD1. This CDR3 region has 17 residues. The germline V gene encodes CDR1 LGHNA and CDR2 YNFKEQ. Losses at the gene ends were 1 base for V and 2 bases for J; bases not matched to a gene: 7. The CDR3 DNA sequence: TGTGCCAGCAGCCAAGCCTTCTGGACAGGGGGCACCTACGAGCAGTACTTC. It specifies CASSQAFWTGGTYEQYF.

The gene calls are TRBV2 and TRBJ2-3, with no clear D. Deletions cut 0 bases from V and 2 bases from J, with 3 bases between. The CDR3 runs 13 residues. Germline V gene data show CDR1 as SNHLY and CDR2 as FYNNEI. The CDR3 spells CASSEAFTDTQYF. In DNA, the CDR3 is TGTGCCAGCAGTGAAGCTTTCACAGATACGCAGTATTTT. The variable domain in full, completed from reference TRBV2 and TRBJ2-3, reads EPEVTQTPSHQVTQMGQEVILRCVPISNHLYFYWYRQILGQKVEFLVSFYNNEISEKSEIFDDQFSVERPDGSNFTLKIRSTKLEDSAMYFCASSEAFTDTQYFGPGTRLTVL.

The chain couples TRBV4-1 to TRBJ2-5; 11 nucleotides match TRBD2. This CDR3 contains 15 residues. Unmatched junction bases numbered 2, after V lost 0 bases and J lost 5 bases. CDR1 MGHRA and CDR2 YSYEKL come from the germline V gene. CDR3 nucleotides: TGCGCCAGCAGCCAAGAAGCTAGCGGGAGGGAGACCCAGTACTTC. Its protein product is CASSQEASGRETQYF.

This sequence joins TRBV11-2 and TRBJ2-1, with D perhaps matching TRBD2 (6 bases). Trimming took 4 bases from V and 7 from J, leaving 17 bases between them. The CDR3 sequence is 15 residues long. Germline CDR1 and CDR2: SGHAT and FQNNGV. Here the CDR3 reads CASSSNLAAQNEQFF. The DNA of the CDR3 is TGTGCCAGCAGCTCCAACTTAGCGGCACAGAATGAGCAGTTCTTC.

The chain is built from TRBV6-1 and TRBJ1-2, with TRBD1 as a possible D gene (5 bases). CDR1 MNHNS and CDR2 SASEGT come from the germline V gene. Trimming stripped 7 bases from V and 7 bases from J, with 16 bases between. CDR3 length: 13 residues. In DNA form, the CDR3 reads TGTGCCAGCAAAAACTCAGGGCTTGGTGGCTACACCTTC. This codes for CASKNSGLGGYTF.

The chain links TRBV2 to TRBJ2-1, with D possibly TRBD2 on 5 matching bases. In germline, CDR1 is SNHLY, CDR2 FYNNEI. The CDR3 extends over 13 amino acids. Trimming took 8 bases from V and 6 from J, leaving 14 bases between them. The CDR3 sequence is CASQLEGGNEQFF. The CDR3 DNA reads TGTGCCAGCCAACTCGAAGGAGGCAATGAGCAGTTCTTC.

The CDR3 region has the DNA TGTGCCAGCAGCCAACCGGGGAAAAAGCAGTACTTC. This translates into CASSQPGKKQYF. The chain has TRBV28 and TRBJ2-7; D is possibly TRBD2 (5 bases). Germline V gene lookup returns CDR1 MDHEN and CDR2 SYDVKM. The CDR3 is 12 residues long. V lost 6 bases to trimming and J lost 8 bases, with 14 bases between them.

V and J are TRBV10-1 and TRBJ2-5; 8 positions match TRBD2. The J call could be wrong; TRBJ2-7 is a better fit for the DNA end. Germline CDR1 and CDR2: WNHNN and SYGVQD (reference sequence). This CDR3 has 15 residues. The CDR3: CASSEVSGMLYEQYF. CDR3 bases: TGCGCCAGCAGTGAGGTTAGCGGGATGCTCTACGAGCAGTACTTC.

This clone has just one count. V usage is TRBV28 and J usage is TRBJ1-5, with 7 positions matching TRBD1. The V and J ends lost 6 bases and 4 bases, in that order; junction bases with no gene match: 15. The CDR3 totals 17 residues. In germline, CDR1 is MDHEN, CDR2 SYDVKM. CDR3 nucleotide sequence: TGTGCCAGCAGACCAGACAGGGCCCGTCGGTGGAATCAGCCCCAGCATTTT. This translates into CASRPDRARRWNQPQHF.

The V call is TRBV2, the J call TRBJ2-7, with 7 bases fitting TRBD1. This CDR3 contains 17 residues. The junction had 17 bases not matched to a gene; V was cut back by 6 bases and J by 3 bases. CDR1 is SNHLY and CDR2 is FYNNEI in the germline V gene. CDR3 sequence (DNA): TGTGCCAGCAGGAGGGGGCGGGCGTCAGCCGATGTCTACGAGCAGTACTTC. Its translation: CASRRGRASADVYEQYF.

V and J are TRBV15 and TRBJ2-7; 7 bases are a match to TRBD1. From germline, CDR1 is LNHNV and CDR2 YYDKDF (reference sequence). The CDR3 extends over 17 amino acids. Germline trimming cut 5 bases from V and 4 bases from J; bases unmatched to any gene: 17. CDR3 coding DNA: TGTGCCACCAGCCCCGGAAGGGGTCGGGACAGATCTTACGAGCAGTACTTC. Translated, it gives CATSPGRGRDRSYEQYF.